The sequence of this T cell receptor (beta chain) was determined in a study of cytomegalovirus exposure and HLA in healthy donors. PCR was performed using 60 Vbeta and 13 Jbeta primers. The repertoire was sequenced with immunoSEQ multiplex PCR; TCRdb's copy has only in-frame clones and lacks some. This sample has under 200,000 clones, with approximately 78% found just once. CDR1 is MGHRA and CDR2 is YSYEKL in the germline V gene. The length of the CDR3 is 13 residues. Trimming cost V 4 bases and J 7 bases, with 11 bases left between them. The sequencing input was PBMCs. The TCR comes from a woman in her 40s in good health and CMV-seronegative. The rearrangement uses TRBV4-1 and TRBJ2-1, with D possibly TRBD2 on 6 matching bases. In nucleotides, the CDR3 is TGCGCCAGCAGCCTTTTGGGGGGTAATGAGCAGTTCTTC. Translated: CASSLLGGNEQFF.